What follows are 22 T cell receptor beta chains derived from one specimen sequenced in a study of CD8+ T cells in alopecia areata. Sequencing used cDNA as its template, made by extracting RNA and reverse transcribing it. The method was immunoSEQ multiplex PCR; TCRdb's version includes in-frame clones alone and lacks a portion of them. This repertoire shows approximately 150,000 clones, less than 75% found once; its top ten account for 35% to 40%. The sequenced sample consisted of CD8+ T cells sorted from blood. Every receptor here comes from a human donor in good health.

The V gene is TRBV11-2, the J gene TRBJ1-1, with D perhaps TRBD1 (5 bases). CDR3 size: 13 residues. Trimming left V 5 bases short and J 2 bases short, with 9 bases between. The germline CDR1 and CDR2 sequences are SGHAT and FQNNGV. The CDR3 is CASSVGANTEAFF. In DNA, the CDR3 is TGTGCCAGCAGCGTCGGGGCCAACACTGAAGCTTTCTTT.

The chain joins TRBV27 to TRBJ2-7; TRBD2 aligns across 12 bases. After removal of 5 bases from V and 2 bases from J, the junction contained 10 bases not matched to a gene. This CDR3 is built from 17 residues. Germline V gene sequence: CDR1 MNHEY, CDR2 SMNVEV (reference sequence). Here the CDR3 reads CASSKGLAGGRTYEQYF. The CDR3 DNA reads TGTGCCAGCAGTAAGGGCCTAGCGGGAGGGAGGACCTACGAGCAGTACTTC.

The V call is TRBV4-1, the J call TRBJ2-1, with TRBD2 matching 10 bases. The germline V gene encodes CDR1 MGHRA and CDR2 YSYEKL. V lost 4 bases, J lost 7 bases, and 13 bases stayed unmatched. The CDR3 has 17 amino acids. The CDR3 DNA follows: TGCGCCAGCAGCCTCCGTCTTCCTAGCGGGAGCGGGAATGAGCAGTTCTTC. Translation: CASSLRLPSGSGNEQFF.

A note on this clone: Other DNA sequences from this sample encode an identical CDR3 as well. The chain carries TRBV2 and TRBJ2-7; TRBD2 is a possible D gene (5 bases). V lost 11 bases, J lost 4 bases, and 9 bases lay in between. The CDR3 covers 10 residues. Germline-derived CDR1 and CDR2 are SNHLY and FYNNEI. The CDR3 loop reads CASRGYEQYF. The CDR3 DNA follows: TGTGCCTCCCGGGGTTACGAGCAGTACTTC. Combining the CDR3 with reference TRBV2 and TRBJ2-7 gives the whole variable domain EPEVTQTPSHQVTQMGQEVILRCVPISNHLYFYWYRQILGQKVEFLVSFYNNEISEKSEIFDDQFSVERPDGSNFTLKIRSTKLEDSAMYFCASRGYEQYFGPGTRLTVT.

The CDR3 nucleotides are TGTGCCAGCAGCTTGGAGGGTCATGGCTACACCTTC. Its translation: CASSLEGHGYTF. The rearrangement joins TRBV7-8 to TRBJ1-2, with D unresolved. Germline V gene lookup returns CDR1 SGHVS and CDR2 FQNEAQ. Trimming shortened V by 3 bases and J by 6 bases, and 8 bases separated the two germline ends. The CDR3 length is 12 residues.

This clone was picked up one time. CDR3 nucleotide sequence: TGTGCCAGCAGCTTGGCGACCATAACCCCTACTGAAGCTTTCTTT. Protein product: CASSLATITPTEAFF. The V gene is TRBV5-4, the J gene TRBJ1-1; D is uncertain. Germline V lookup: CDR1 SGHNT, CDR2 YYREEE (reference sequence). V dropped 0 bases and J dropped 5 bases, with 14 bases sitting between them. The CDR3 is 15 residues long.

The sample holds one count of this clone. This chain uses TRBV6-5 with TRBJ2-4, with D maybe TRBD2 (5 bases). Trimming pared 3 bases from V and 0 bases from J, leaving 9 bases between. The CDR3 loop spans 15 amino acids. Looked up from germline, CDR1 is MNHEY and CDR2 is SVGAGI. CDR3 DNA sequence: TGTGCCAGCAGTTATAGCGTTCTAGCCAAAAACATTCAGTACTTC. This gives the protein CASSYSVLAKNIQYF.

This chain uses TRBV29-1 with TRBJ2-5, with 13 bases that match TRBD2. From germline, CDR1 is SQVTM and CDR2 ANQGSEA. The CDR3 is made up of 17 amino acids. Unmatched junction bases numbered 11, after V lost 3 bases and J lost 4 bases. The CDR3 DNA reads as TGCAGCGTTGACGGACTAGCGGGAGAGGGTTTGGGAGAGACCCAGTACTTC. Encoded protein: CSVDGLAGEGLGETQYF.

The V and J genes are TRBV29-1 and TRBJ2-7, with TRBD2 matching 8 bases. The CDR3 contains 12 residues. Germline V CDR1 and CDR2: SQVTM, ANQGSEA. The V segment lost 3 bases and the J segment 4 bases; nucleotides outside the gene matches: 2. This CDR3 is CSVDSGTYEQYF. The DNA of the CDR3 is TGCAGCGTTGATAGCGGGACGTACGAGCAGTACTTC.

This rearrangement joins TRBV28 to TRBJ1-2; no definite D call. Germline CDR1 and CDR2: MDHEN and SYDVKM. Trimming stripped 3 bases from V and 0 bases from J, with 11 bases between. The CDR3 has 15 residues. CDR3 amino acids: CASSFFGVANYGYTF. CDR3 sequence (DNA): TGTGCCAGCAGTTTCTTCGGGGTAGCTAACTATGGCTACACCTTC.

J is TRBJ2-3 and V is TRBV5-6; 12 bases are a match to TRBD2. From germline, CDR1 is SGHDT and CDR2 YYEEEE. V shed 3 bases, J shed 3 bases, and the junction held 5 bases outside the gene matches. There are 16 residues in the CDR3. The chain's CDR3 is CASSSLLAGGTDTQYF. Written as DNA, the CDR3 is TGTGCCAGCAGCTCGTTACTAGCGGGAGGTACAGATACGCAGTATTTT. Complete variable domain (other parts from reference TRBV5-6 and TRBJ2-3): DAGVTQSPTHLIKTRGQQVTLRCSPKSGHDTVSWYQQALGQGPQFIFQYYEEEERQRGNFPDRFSGHQFPNYSSELNVNALLLGDSALYLCASSSLLAGGTDTQYFGPGTRLTVL.

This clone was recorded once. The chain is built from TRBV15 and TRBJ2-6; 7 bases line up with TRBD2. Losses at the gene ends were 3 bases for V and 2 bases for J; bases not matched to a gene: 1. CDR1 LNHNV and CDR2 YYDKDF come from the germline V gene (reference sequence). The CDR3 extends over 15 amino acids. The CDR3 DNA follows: TGTGCCACCAGCAGTGGGGGGGCTGGGGCCAACGTCCTGACTTTC. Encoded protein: CATSSGGAGANVLTF.

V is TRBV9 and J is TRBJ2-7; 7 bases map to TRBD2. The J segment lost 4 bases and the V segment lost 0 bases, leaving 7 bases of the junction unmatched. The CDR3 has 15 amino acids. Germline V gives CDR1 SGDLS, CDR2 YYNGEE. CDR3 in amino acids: CASSVGSGGVYEQYF. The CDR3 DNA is TGTGCCAGCAGCGTAGGATCGGGGGGAGTGTACGAGCAGTACTTC.

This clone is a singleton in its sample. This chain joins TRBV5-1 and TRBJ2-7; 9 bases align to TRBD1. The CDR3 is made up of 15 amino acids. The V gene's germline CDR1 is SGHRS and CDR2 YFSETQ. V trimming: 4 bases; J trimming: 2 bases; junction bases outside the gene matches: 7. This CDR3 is CASSGPDRGPYEQYF. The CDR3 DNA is TGCGCCAGCAGCGGACCGGACAGGGGACCCTACGAGCAGTACTTC.

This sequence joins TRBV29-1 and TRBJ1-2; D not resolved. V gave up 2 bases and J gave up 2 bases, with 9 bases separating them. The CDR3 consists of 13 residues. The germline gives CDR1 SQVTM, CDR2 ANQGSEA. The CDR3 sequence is CSVEPGNNYGYTF. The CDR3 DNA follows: TGCAGCGTTGAACCTGGGAACAACTATGGCTACACCTTC. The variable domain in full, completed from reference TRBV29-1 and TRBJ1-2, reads SAVISQKPSRDICQRGTSLTIQCQVDSQVTMMFWYRQQPGQSLTLIATANQGSEATYESGFVIDKFPISRPNLTFSTLTVSNMSPEDSSIYLCSVEPGNNYGYTFGSGTRLTVV.

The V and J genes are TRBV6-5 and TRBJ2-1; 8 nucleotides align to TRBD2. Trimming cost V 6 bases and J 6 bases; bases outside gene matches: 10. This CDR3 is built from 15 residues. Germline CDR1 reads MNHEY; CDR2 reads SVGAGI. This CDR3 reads CASSYGAGVGNEQFF. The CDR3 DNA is TGTGCCAGCAGCTACGGAGCGGGAGTCGGCAATGAGCAGTTCTTC.

CDR3 in DNA: TGTGCCAGCAGCGTAGGAGGGGGCGGTACGCAGTATTTT. The encoded protein is CASSVGGGGTQYF. The genes are TRBV9 and TRBJ2-3; the match to TRBD1 covers 7 bases. Per the germline V gene, CDR1 is SGDLS and CDR2 is YYNGEE. The CDR3 totals 13 residues. Losses at the gene ends were 0 bases for V and 8 bases for J; bases not matched to a gene: 3.

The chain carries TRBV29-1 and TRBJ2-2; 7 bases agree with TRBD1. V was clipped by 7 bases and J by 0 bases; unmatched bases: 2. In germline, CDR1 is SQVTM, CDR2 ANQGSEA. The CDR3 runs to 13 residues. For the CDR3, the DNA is TGCAGCGCGACAGGGACGAACACCGGGGAGCTGTTTTTT. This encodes CSATGTNTGELFF.

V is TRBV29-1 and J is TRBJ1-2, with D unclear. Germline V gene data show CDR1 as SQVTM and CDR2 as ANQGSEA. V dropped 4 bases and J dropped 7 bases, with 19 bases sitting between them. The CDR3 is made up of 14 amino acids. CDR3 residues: CSVVWAANDFGYTF. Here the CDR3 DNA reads TGCAGCGTTGTGTGGGCAGCAAATGATTTTGGCTACACCTTC.

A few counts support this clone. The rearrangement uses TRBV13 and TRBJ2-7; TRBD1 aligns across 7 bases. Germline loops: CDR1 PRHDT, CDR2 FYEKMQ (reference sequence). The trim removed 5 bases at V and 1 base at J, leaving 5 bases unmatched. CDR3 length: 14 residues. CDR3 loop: CASSVRGNSYEQYF. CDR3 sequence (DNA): TGTGCCAGCAGCGTCAGGGGGAATTCCTACGAGCAGTACTTC.

CDR3 bases: TGTGCCAGCAGTGCGGGAAGCCCCGATGGCTACACCTTC. It codes for CASSAGSPDGYTF. The J gene is TRBJ1-2, the V gene TRBV9; no reliable D call. The CDR3 has 13 residues. Germline values: CDR1 SGDLS, CDR2 YYNGEE. V was pared by 5 bases and J by 6 bases, with 14 bases between.

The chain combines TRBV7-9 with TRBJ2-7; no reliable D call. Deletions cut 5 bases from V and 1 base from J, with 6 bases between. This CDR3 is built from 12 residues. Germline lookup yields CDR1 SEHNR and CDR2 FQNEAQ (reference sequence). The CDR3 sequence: CASSDGSYEQYF. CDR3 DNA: TGTGCCAGCAGCGACGGATCCTACGAGCAGTACTTC.